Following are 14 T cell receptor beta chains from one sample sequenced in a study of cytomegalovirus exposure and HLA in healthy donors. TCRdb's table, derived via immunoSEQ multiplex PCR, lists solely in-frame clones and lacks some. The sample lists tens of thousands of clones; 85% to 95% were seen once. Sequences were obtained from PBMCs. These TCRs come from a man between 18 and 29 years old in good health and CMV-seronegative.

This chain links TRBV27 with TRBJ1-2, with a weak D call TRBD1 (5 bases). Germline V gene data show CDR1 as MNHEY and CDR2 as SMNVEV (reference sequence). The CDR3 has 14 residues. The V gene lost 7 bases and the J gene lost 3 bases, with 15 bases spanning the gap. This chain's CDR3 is CASTLTGSDYGYTF. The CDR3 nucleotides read TGTGCCAGCACCTTAACAGGTTCCGACTATGGCTACACCTTC.

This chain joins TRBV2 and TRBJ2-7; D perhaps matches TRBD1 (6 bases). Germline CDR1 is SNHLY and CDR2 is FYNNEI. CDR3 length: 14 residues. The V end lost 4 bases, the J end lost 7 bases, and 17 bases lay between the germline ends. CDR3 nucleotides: TGTGCCAGCAGTGGGGTCAACAGGGTGAGGGAGCAGTACTTC. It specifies CASSGVNRVREQYF. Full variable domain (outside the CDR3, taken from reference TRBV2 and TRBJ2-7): EPEVTQTPSHQVTQMGQEVILRCVPISNHLYFYWYRQILGQKVEFLVSFYNNEISEKSEIFDDQFSVERPDGSNFTLKIRSTKLEDSAMYFCASSGVNRVREQYFGPGTRLTVT.

CDR3 loop: CASSQDQGIRTEAFF. For the CDR3, the DNA is TGCGCCAGCAGCCAAGATCAGGGGATCCGGACTGAAGCTTTCTTT. V usage is TRBV4-1 and J usage is TRBJ1-1; possibly TRBD1 for D (6 bases). V gave up 0 bases and J gave up 5 bases, with 13 bases separating them. The CDR3 totals 15 residues. Germline V gives CDR1 MGHRA, CDR2 YSYEKL.

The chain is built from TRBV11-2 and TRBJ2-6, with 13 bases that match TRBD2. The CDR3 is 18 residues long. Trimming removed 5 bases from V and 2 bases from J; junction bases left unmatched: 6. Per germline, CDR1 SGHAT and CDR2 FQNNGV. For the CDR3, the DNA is TGTGCCAGCAGCCCCGGGACTAGCGGGGCCGCTGGGGCCAACGTCCTGACTTTC. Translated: CASSPGTSGAAGANVLTF.

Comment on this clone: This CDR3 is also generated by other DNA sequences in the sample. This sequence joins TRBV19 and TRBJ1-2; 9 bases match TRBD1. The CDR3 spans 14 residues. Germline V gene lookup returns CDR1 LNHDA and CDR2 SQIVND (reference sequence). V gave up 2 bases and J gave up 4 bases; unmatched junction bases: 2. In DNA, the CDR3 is TGTGCCAGTAGTATAACAGGGGGCGGCTATGGCTACACCTTC. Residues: CASSITGGGYGYTF.

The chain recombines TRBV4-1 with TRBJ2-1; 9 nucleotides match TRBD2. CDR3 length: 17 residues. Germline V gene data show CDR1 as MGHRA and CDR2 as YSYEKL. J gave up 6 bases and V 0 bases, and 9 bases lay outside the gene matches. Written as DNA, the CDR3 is TGCGCCAGCAGCCAAGAGAGCGGCGGGAGGGCCTTCAATGAGCAGTTCTTC. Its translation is CASSQESGGRAFNEQFF.

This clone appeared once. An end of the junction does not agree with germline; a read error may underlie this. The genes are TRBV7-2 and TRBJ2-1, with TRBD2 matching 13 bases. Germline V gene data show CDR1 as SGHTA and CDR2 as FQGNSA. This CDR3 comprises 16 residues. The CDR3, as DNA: TGTGCCAGCAGCTTAGCGGCGGGACTAGCGGGACTGGGCCAGGTCTTC. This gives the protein CASSLAAGLAGLGQVF.

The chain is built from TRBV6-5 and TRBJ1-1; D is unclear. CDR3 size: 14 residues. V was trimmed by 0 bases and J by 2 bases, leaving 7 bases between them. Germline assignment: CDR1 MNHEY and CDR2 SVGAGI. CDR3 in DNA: TGTGCCAGCAGTTACTCAGCACCTAACACTGAAGCTTTCTTT. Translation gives CASSYSAPNTEAFF.

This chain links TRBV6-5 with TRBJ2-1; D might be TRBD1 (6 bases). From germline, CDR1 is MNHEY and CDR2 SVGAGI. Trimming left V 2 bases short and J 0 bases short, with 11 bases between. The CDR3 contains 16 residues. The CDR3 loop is CASSYAGTSSYNEQFF. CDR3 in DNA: TGTGCCAGCAGTTACGCAGGGACAAGCTCCTACAATGAGCAGTTCTTC.

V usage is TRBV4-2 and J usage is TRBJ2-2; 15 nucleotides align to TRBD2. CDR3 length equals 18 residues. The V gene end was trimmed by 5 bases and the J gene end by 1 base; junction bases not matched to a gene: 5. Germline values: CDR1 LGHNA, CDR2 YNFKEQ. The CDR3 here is CASSAGTSGGRNTGELFF. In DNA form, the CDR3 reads TGTGCCAGCAGCGCCGGGACTAGCGGGGGGAGGAACACCGGGGAGCTGTTTTTT.

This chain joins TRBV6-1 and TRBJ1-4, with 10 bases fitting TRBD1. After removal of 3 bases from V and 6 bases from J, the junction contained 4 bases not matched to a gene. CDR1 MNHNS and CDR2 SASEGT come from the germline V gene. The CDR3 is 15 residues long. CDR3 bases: TGTGCCAGCAGTGATTCAGACAGGGGGCATGAAAAACTGTTTTTT. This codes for CASSDSDRGHEKLFF.

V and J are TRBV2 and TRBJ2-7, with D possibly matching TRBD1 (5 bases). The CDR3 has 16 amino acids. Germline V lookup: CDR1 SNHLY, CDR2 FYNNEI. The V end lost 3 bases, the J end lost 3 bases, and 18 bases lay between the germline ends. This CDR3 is CASSESQVQDFYEQYF. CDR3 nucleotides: TGTGCCAGCAGTGAGAGTCAAGTACAGGATTTCTACGAGCAGTACTTC.

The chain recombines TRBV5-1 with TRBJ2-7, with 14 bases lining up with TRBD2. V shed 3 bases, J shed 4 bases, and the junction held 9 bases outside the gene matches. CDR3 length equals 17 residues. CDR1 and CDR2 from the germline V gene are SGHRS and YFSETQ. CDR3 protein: CASSSRLAGGLIYEQYF. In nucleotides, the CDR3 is TGCGCCAGCAGCTCTCGACTAGCGGGAGGGTTAATTTACGAGCAGTACTTC.

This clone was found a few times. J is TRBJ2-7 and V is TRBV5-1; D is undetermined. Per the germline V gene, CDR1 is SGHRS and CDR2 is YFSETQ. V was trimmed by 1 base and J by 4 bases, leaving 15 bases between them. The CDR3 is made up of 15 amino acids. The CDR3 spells CASSLYRSSDYEQYF. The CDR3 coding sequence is TGCGCCAGCAGCTTGTATCGGAGTTCCGATTACGAGCAGTACTTC.